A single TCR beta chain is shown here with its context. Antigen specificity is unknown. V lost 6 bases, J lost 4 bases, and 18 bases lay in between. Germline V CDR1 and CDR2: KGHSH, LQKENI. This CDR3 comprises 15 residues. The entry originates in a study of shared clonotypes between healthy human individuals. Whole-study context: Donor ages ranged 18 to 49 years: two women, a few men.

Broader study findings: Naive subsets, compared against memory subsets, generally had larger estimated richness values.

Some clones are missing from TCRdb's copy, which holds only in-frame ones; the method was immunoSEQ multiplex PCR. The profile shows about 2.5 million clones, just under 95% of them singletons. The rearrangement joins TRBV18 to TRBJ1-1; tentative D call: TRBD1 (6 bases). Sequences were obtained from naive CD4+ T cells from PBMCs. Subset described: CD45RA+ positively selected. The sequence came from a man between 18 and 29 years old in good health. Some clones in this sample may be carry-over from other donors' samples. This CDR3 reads CASSGGGARGTEAFF. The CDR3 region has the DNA TGTGCCAGCTCCGGGGGGGGCGCTCGGGGCACTGAAGCTTTCTTT.